This TCR beta chain was observed in a study of MAIT cells during Salmonella Paratyphi A infection (dated by TCRdb to about 2017). Notes on the research overall: A single dose of 1-5x10^3 CFU of S. Paratyphi A strain NVGH308 was swallowed by adult volunteers aged 18 to 60. Starting at diagnosis, diagnosed volunteers were given ciprofloxacin 500 mg twice a day for 14 days. Findings and caveats that apply to the study as a whole: More expansion or contraction among the top five MAIT clonotypes was shown in diagnosed volunteers than in healthy controls (approximately 0.53 versus 0.13), suggesting infection-driven repertoire reshaping. Although the availability of volunteer samples limited sample sizes, the sizes were judged adequate for detecting differences between groups. A significant decrease in the space occupied by over-represented MAIT clonotypes was found from baseline to mid-infection (approximately 0.17 to 0.10), whereas no significant post-infection difference was found. MAIT TRBV usage was oligoclonal with a preference for TRBV20 and TRBV6, and infection appeared not to change this usage.

The sample's time point label, decoded: mid-infection, around enteric fever diagnosis. Using flow cytometry, MAIT cells, defined as Valpha7.2+ CD161+ T cells, were identified and sorted. In six or seven volunteers who developed enteric fever after controlled oral challenge with live Salmonella Paratyphi A, circulating MAIT cell TCRbeta repertoires were profiled over time. Each diagnosed volunteer contributed MAIT cell samples at pre-infection, mid-infection and post-infection timepoints. A diagnosis of enteric fever required Paratyphi A bacteremia and/or a persistent fever above 38 degrees C that lasted more than 12 hours. Challenged volunteers were diagnosed with infection sometime between day 4 and day 7 after challenge. For RNA extraction, roughly 5,000 to 10,000 MAIT cells from each sample were sorted straight into RNAqueous-Micro lysis buffer. Lymphoprep gradient centrifugation was used to isolate peripheral blood mononuclear cells from blood samples and leukocyte cones. Sorting was done on either a BD FACSAria Fusion or a BD FACSAria III sorter.

The CDR3 has 12 amino acids, counting the end cysteine and phenylalanine. Only the CDR3 portion is preserved as DNA: 36 bases, with reading frame beginning at the first base. As encoded in the germline V gene (reference sequence), CDR1 is DFQATT while CDR2 is SNEGSKA. Libraries were made using 5' RACE. TCRbeta was amplified by two rounds of PCR with Phusion High-Fidelity polymerase, and sample-specific barcodes were added in the primers. TCRbeta libraries were made through template-switch cDNA synthesis using SMARTScribe reverse transcriptase and a TRBC-specific primer. After barcoding, samples were pooled and then prepared using the NEBNext Ultra DNA Library Prep Kit for Illumina. Sequencing of the libraries took place on an Illumina MiSeq using the MiSeq reagent kit v2, 300 cycles. The authors processed their data as follows. Jemultiplexer was used to demultiplex reads by barcode, and MiTCR with default parameters handled the alignment. VDJtools removed non-functional sequences, and clonotypes were defined by amino acid sequence, with clonotype frequencies based on assigned sequence reads. Clonal space homeostasis binned clonotypes by frequency as over-represented (0.05-1), large, medium and small. TCRdb itself trimmed the public reads at Q25 with fastp, ran MiXCR and retained productive beta chains. One record per CDR3 amino acid sequence lists the most common genes and DNA. The V and J calls were determined by TCRdb, not by the authors. For this sample the table gives under 850 distinct CDR3 sequences, of which around 17% were detected only once. The ten biggest clones cover roughly a third of the sample.

This clonotype occurred many times. The antigen it recognizes is unknown. No base-level quality is on record; no much larger clone is a single base apart. The origin of this receptor is a person aged 18 to 69 who was deliberately infected with Salmonella Paratyphi A in a paratyphoid fever challenge study. The sequencing here drew on MAIT cells from blood, taken at the middle sampling point of the challenge study. Recombination connected TRBV20-1 to TRBJ1-1; the D region possibly corresponds to TRBD1 (5 bases align). This receptor has the CDR3 CSGLLGDTEAFF. Read as DNA, the sequence is TGCAGCGGGCTTCTGGGGGACACTGAAGCTTTCTTT.